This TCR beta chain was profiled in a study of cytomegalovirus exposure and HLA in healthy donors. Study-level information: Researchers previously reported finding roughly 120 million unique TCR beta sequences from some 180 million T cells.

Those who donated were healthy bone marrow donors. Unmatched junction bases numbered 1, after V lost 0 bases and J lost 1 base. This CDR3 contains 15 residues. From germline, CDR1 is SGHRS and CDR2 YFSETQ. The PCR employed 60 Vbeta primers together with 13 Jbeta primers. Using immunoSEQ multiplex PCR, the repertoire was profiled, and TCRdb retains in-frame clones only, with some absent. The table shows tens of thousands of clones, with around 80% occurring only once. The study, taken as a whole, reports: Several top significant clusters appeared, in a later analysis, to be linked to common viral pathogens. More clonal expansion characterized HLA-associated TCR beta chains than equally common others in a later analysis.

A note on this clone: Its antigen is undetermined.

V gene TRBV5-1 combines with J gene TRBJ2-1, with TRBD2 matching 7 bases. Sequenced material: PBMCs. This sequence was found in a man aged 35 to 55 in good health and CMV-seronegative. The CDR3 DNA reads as TGCGCCAGCAGCTTGGTTAGCGGGTCCTACAATGAGCAGTTCTTC. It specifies CASSLVSGSYNEQFF.